A selection of T cell receptor beta chains follows, all from one sample in a study of blood T cells in healthy people across ages. A single record per CDR3 protein comes from TCRdb applying MiXCR to the 5' RACE reads. The profile shows about 800,000 distinct CDR3 sequences, 20% to 30% of them singletons. This sample was also put to use in a study of T cells of mothers and their children.

Sequencing input: blood. The receptors originated from a boy younger than 18 in good health. CDR3s include the opening cysteine and the closing phenylalanine or tryptophan. D genes are given only for firm matches. Some rows have no size entry. The others give once, few or many, or a class for an expanded clone.

j_call | v_call | d_call | clone_size | cdr3_aa | cdr3_nt
TRBJ2-5 | TRBV28 | NA | few | CASTLGPRETQYF | TGTGCCAGCACCTTAGGACCCCGGGAGACCCAGTACTTC
TRBJ2-1 | TRBV7-6 | NA | NA | CASSTELMYVDEQFF | TGTGCCAGCAGCACCGAACTAATGTACGTCGATGAGCAGTTCTTC
TRBJ1-2 | TRBV7-9 | NA | NA | CASSLYVSGRGDYGYTF | TGTGCCAGCAGCTTATACGTTTCGGGGCGAGGCGACTATGGCTACACCTTC
TRBJ1-2 | TRBV5-4 | NA | NA | CASNLRGTTNYGYTF | TGTGCCAGCAACCTCCGGGGCACGACTAACTATGGCTACACCTTC
TRBJ1-1 | TRBV6-5 | NA | NA | CASSYDRESLKAFF | TGTGCCAGCAGTTACGACAGAGAGTCCTTGAAAGCTTTCTTT
TRBJ1-1 | TRBV7-8 | NA | few | CASSPSRVALNTEAFF | TGTGCCAGCAGCCCCTCCCGTGTCGCCCTGAACACTGAAGCTTTCTTT
TRBJ2-1 | TRBV7-2 | NA | NA | CASSPTPPRGTYNEQFF | TGTGCCAGCAGCCCCACGCCTCCTAGAGGGACCTACAATGAGCAGTTCTTC
TRBJ2-5 | TRBV12-3/TRBV12-4 | NA | few | CASSGPSQETQYF | TGTGCCAGCAGTGGTCCATCCCAAGAGACCCAGTACTTC
TRBJ2-5 | TRBV7-2 | TRBD2 | NA | CASSLGLAGGTQETQYF | TGTGCCAGCAGCTTAGGACTAGCGGGGGGGACCCAAGAGACCCAGTACTTC
TRBJ2-7 | TRBV6-2/TRBV6-3 | NA | NA | CASGSQGTYEQYF | TGTGCCAGCGGGAGCCAAGGGACCTACGAGCAGTACTTC
TRBJ2-7 | TRBV25-1 | NA | few | CASLSQGGEQYF | TGTGCCAGCCTGTCACAGGGTGGCGAGCAGTACTTC
TRBJ2-7 | TRBV29-1 | TRBD1 | NA | CSAGGTGSYEQYF | TGCAGCGCTGGAGGGACAGGGTCCTACGAGCAGTACTTC
TRBJ2-7 | TRBV5-4 | TRBD2 | few | CASSRRLAGTYEQYF | TGTGCCAGCAGCCGCCGACTAGCGGGAACCTACGAGCAGTACTTC
TRBJ2-7 | TRBV6-6 | TRBD1 | NA | CASSLPPGQGANEQYF | TGTGCCAGCAGTTTACCCCCGGGACAGGGGGCGAACGAGCAGTACTTC
TRBJ2-7 | TRBV29-1 | NA | NA | CSVMDSSYEQYF | TGCAGCGTTATGGACAGTTCCTACGAGCAGTACTTC
TRBJ2-7 | TRBV7-8 | NA | few | CAILRTDSYEQYF | TGTGCCATCCTCAGGACGGATTCCTACGAGCAGTACTTC
TRBJ2-6 | TRBV20-1 | NA | few | CSASTSGTPDSGANVLTF | TGCAGTGCTAGCACCTCCGGGACACCGGACTCTGGGGCCAACGTCCTGACTTTC
TRBJ2-1 | TRBV4-3 | NA | NA | CASSQDRAAINNEQFF | TGCGCCAGCAGCCAAGATAGGGCAGCAATCAACAATGAGCAGTTCTTC
TRBJ2-3 | TRBV9 | NA | NA | CASSERGRGSTDTQYF | TGTGCCAGCAGCGAAAGAGGGCGGGGAAGCACAGATACGCAGTATTTT
TRBJ2-5 | TRBV6-4 | NA | few | CASSAGAGQETQYF | TGTGCCAGCAGTGCGGGGGCCGGCCAAGAGACCCAGTACTTC
TRBJ2-1 | TRBV29-1 | NA | few | CSVGLRGSYNEQFF | TGCAGCGTTGGTCTCCGGGGGTCCTACAATGAGCAGTTCTTC
TRBJ2-7 | TRBV4-3 | NA | NA | CASSQVVGVEEQYF | TGCGCCAGCAGCCAAGTTGTAGGGGTCGAGGAGCAGTACTTC
TRBJ1-1 | TRBV12-3/TRBV12-4 | NA | NA | CASSIGFNTEAFF | TGTGCCAGCAGTATCGGGTTCAACACTGAAGCTTTCTTT
TRBJ2-7 | TRBV18 | NA | NA | CASSPLDEQYF | TGTGCCAGCTCACCGCTCGACGAGCAGTACTTC
TRBJ2-3 | TRBV5-1 | TRBD2 | once | CASSFGAGDASTDTQYF | TGCGCCAGCAGCTTCGGAGCGGGGGATGCCTCCACAGATACGCAGTATTTT
TRBJ2-2 | TRBV19 | NA | NA | CASSIITGELFF | TGTGCCAGTAGTATTATTACCGGGGAGCTGTTTTTT
TRBJ2-1 | TRBV5-1 | NA | few | CASHPLRPGDLDEQFF | TGCGCCAGCCATCCACTTAGGCCAGGGGATTTAGATGAGCAGTTCTTC
TRBJ2-7 | TRBV12-3/TRBV12-4 | NA | many | CASSVRDVGSGEQYF | TGTGCCAGCAGTGTCCGGGACGTCGGATCCGGCGAGCAGTACTTC
TRBJ1-4 | TRBV4-3 | NA | few | CASSQEGAEKLFF | TGCGCCAGCAGCCAAGAAGGTGCGGAAAAACTGTTTTTT
TRBJ2-2 | TRBV7-2 | NA | NA | CASSLSLIGAANTGELFF | TGTGCCAGCAGCTTATCGCTTATTGGGGCCGCGAACACCGGGGAGCTGTTTTTT
TRBJ2-1 | TRBV28 | NA | NA | CASSLVRDGNNEQFF | TGTGCCAGCAGTTTAGTAAGAGACGGCAACAATGAGCAGTTCTTC